This record looks at one T cell receptor (beta chain) sequence and its context. Its cognate antigen is unknown. The data belong to a study of cytomegalovirus exposure and HLA in healthy donors. The study, taken as a whole, reports: High specificity and sensitivity for cytomegalovirus status were reported for the classifier. The authors judged a highly shared variant cluster likely a sequencing artifact. The study labeled under 200 TCR beta chains cytomegalovirus-associated.

This CDR3 region has 10 residues. The germline gives CDR1 DFQATT, CDR2 SNEGSKA (reference sequence). Trimming cost V 5 bases and J 4 bases, with 5 bases left between them. In the PCR, 60 Vbeta and 13 Jbeta primers were used. Measured with immunoSEQ multiplex PCR; TCRdb has only the in-frame clones, and not every one. This sample has under 150,000 clones; about 86% occur once, and the top ten carry more than 4.5%. The chain combines TRBV20-1 with TRBJ1-2; D unclear. The sequenced material came from PBMCs. The clonotype comes from a woman aged 25 to 45 in good health and CMV-seronegative. The CDR3 DNA is TGCAGTGCTGGCTTCTATGGCTACACCTTC. Translation: CSAGFYGYTF.